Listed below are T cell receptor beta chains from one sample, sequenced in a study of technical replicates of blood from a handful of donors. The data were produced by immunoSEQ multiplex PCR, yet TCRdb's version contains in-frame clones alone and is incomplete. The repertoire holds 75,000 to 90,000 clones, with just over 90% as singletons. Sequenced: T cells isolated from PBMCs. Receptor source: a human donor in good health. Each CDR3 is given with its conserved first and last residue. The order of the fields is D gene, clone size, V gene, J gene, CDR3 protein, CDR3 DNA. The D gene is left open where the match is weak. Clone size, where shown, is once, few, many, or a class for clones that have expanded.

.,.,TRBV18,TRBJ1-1,CASSPPEVAGTEAFF,TGTGCCAGCTCACCACCGGAGGTTGCTGGCACTGAAGCTTTCTTT
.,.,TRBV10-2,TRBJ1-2,CASSESGGTGNYGYTF,TGCGCCAGCAGTGAGTCGGGGGGTACGGGTAACTATGGCTACACCTTC
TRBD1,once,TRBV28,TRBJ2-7,CASSLLQGAREQYF,TGTGCCAGCAGTTTGCTACAGGGGGCGAGAGAGCAGTACTTC
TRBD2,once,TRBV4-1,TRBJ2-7,CASSQAEHLAGVSYEQYF,TGCGCCAGCAGCCAAGCGGAACATCTAGCGGGGGTCTCCTACGAGCAGTACTTC
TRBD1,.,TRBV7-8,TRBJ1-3,CASSFGTGISGNTIYF,TGTGCCAGCAGCTTCGGGACAGGGATCTCTGGAAACACCATATATTTT
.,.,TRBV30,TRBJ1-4,CAWSANRKLFF,TGTGCCTGGAGTGCAAACAGGAAACTGTTTTTT
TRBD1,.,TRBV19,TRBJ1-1,CASSMRTGSTEAFF,TGTGCCAGTAGTATGAGGACAGGGAGCACTGAAGCTTTCTTT
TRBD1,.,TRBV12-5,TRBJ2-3,CASGPGQGGDTQYF,TGTGCTAGTGGTCCCGGACAGGGGGGAGATACGCAGTATTTT
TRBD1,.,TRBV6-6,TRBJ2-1,CATEDRGRKVYNEQFF,TGTGCCACCGAAGACAGGGGGCGTAAAGTCTACAATGAGCAGTTCTTC
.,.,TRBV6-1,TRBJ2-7,CASSAVLQGNYEQYF,TGTGCCAGCAGTGCCGTGTTGCAGGGGAACTACGAGCAGTACTTC
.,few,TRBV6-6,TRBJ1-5,CATGGQVGQPQHF,TGTGCCACCGGGGGGCAGGTGGGGCAGCCCCAGCATTTT
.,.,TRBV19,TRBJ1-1,CASSIRNSLNTEAFF,TGTGCCAGTAGTATTAGGAACAGCTTGAACACTGAAGCTTTCTTT
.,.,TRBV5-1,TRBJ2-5,CASSALVLGETQYF,TGCGCCAGCAGCGCCCTAGTGCTCGGGGAGACCCAGTACTTC
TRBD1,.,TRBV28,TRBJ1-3,CASSRQGAHTIYF,TGTGCCAGCAGCCGACAGGGGGCGCACACCATATATTTT
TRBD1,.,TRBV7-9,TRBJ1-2,CAIWDRLNYGYTF,TGTGCCATATGGGACAGGCTTAACTATGGCTACACCTTC
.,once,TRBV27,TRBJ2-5,CASSWGGGETQYF,TGTGCCAGCAGTTGGGGGGGCGGAGAGACCCAGTACTTC
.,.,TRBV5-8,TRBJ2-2,CASSRRQAVNTGELFF,TGTGCCAGCAGCCGTAGACAGGCTGTGAACACCGGGGAGCTGTTTTTT
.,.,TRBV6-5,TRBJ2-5,CASRIQDWGETQYF,TGTGCCAGCAGAATACAGGATTGGGGCGAGACCCAGTACTTC
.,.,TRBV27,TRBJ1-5,CASREENNQPQHF,TGTGCCAGCAGGGAGGAGAACAATCAGCCCCAGCATTTT
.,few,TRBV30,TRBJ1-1,CAWSLRDFFVTEAFF,TGTGCCTGGAGTCTCCGGGACTTTTTCGTAACTGAAGCTTTCTTT
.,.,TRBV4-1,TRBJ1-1,CASSLTPSGDGTEAFF,TGCGCCAGCAGCCTGACTCCCTCGGGGGATGGAACTGAAGCTTTCTTT
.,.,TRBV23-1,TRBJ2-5,CASSLLTVSETQYF,TGCGCCAGCAGTCTATTGACAGTGTCGGAGACCCAGTACTTC
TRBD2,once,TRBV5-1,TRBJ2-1,CASSLRSSGGVLNEQFF,TGCGCCAGCAGCCTTCGGTCTAGCGGGGGGGTACTCAATGAGCAGTTCTTC
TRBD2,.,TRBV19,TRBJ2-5,CASSIRAGGYQETQYF,TGTGCCAGTAGTATACGAGCGGGAGGTTACCAAGAGACCCAGTACTTC
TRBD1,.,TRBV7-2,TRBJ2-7,CASSSEGRTGNYEQYF,TGTGCCAGCAGCTCCGAAGGGAGGACAGGGAACTACGAGCAGTACTTC
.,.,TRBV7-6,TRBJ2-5,CASSFQSGQETQYF,TGTGCCAGCAGCTTCCAATCGGGGCAAGAGACCCAGTACTTC
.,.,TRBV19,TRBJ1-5,CASRRSGQLNQPQHF,TGTGCCAGTAGAAGGTCAGGGCAGCTCAATCAGCCCCAGCATTTT
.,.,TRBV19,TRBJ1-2,CASSMGFGTNYGYTF,TGTGCCAGTAGTATGGGGTTCGGGACAAACTATGGCTACACCTTC
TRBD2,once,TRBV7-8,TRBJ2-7,CASSSPTSGLYYEQYF,TGTGCCAGCAGCTCCCCGACTAGCGGACTATACTACGAGCAGTACTTC
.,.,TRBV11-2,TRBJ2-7,CASSFPGSYEQYF,TGTGCCAGCAGCTTTCCAGGGTCCTACGAGCAGTACTTC
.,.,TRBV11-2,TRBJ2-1,CASSLALNEQFF,TGTGCCAGCAGCTTAGCCCTCAATGAGCAGTTCTTC
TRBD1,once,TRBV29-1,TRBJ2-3,CSVAARQGGTDTQYF,TGCAGCGTTGCCGCTCGACAGGGGGGCACAGATACGCAGTATTTT
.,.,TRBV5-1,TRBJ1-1,CASSLPEEEKMNTEAFF,TGCGCCAGCAGCTTGCCCGAAGAGGAAAAAATGAACACTGAAGCTTTCTTT
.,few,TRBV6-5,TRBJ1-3,CASSYSTGSSGNTIYF,TGTGCCAGCAGTTACTCTACAGGAAGCTCTGGAAACACCATATATTTT
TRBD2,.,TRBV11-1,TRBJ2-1,CASSFASGNYNEQFF,TGTGCCAGCAGCTTCGCTAGCGGAAACTACAATGAGCAGTTCTTC
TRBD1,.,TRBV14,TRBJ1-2,CASSPRTGNLYGYTF,TGTGCCAGCAGCCCCCGGACAGGAAACCTCTATGGCTACACCTTC
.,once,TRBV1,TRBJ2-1,CTSSQDQTLNNNEQFF,TGCACCAGCAGCCAAGATCAGACTCTAAACAACAATGAGCAGTTCTTC
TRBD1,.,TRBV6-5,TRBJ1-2,CASRDRVNYGYTF,TGTGCCAGCAGGGACAGGGTTAACTATGGCTACACCTTC
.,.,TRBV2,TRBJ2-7,CASTDDRAYEQYF,TGTGCCAGCACCGACGACAGAGCCTACGAGCAGTACTTC
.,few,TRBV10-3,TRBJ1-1,CAAGPLYAEAFF,TGTGCCGCGGGACCCCTCTACGCTGAAGCTTTCTTT
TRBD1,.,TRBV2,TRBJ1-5,CASSGDRAVASNQPQHF,TGTGCCAGCAGTGGTGACAGGGCCGTTGCGAGCAATCAGCCCCAGCATTTT